The present entry profiles one TCR beta chain with its context. In assigning cohorts, the study relied on participant-reported clinical history. The V and J ends lost 4 bases and 12 bases, in that order; junction bases with no gene match: 15. CDR1 is MNHEY, CDR2 SMNVEV, per germline (reference sequence). The CDR3 loop spans 15 amino acids. The entry originates in a study of blood T cell repertoires in COVID-19. About the study: Acute and convalescent COVID-19 samples came from the United States, Italy and Spain. From T cells, B-cell-depleted T cells, or PBMCs came the material, which was cDNA or gDNA.

In the authors' methods: Quantification of nucleated cells was approximated via reference gene primer amplification. TCRdb's copy holds only in-frame clones and misses some; the assay was immunoSEQ multiplex PCR. V and J calls and clone size come straight from that table; D and trimming were deduced from the DNA. The repertoire holds about 190,000 clones, 76% seen once, with 17% in the top ten. J is TRBJ2-1 and V is TRBV27, with 7 bases fitting TRBD1. The sample taken for sequencing was PBMCs or T cells enriched from blood (not recorded which). The TCR comes from a woman between 45 and 60 years old with acute COVID-19. CDR3: CASSSPGDSPQAQFF. Written as DNA, the CDR3 is TGTGCCAGCAGTTCCCCAGGGGACAGCCCCCAGGCGCAGTTCTTC.